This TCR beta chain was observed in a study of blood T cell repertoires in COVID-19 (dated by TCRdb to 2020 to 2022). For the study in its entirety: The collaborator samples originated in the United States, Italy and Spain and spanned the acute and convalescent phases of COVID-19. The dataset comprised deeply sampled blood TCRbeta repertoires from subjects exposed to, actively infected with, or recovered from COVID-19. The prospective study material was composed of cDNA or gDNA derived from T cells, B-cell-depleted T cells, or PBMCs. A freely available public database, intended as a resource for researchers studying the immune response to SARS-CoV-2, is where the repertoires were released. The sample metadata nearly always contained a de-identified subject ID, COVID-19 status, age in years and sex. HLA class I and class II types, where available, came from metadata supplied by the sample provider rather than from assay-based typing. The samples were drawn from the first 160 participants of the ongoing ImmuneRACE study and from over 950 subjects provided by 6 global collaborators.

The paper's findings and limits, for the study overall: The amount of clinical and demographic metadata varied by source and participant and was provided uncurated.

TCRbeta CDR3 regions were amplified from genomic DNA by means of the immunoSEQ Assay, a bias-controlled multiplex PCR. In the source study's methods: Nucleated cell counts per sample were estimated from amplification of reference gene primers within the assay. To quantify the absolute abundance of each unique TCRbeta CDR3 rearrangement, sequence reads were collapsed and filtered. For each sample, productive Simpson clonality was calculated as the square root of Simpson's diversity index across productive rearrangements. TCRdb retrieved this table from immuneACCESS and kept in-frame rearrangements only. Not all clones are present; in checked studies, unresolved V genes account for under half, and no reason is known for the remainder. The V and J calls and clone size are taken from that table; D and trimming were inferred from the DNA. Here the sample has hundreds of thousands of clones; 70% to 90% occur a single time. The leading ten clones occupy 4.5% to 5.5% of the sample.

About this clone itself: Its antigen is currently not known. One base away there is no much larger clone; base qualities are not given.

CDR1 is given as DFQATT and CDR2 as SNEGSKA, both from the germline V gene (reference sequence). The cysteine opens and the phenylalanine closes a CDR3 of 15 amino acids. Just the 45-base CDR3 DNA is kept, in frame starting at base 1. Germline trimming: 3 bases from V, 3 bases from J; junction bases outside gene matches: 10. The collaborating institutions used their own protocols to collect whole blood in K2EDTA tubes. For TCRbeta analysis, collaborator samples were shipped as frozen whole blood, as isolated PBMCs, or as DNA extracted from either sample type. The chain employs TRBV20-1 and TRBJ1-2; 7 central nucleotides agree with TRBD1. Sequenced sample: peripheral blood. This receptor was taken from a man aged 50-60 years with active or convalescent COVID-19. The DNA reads TGCAGTGCTAGTGAGGGGGCGGTCGAGGACTATGGCTACACCTTC. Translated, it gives CSASEGAVEDYGYTF.